Each of the 2 T cell receptor beta chains below was sequenced from the same sample in a study of PD-1 blockade in classical Hodgkin lymphoma. Specified time point: newly diagnosed, previously untreated cHL patient sample. Magnetic depletion of unwanted cells isolated CD4+ T cells from thawed PBMCs. Profiling relied on immunoSEQ multiplex PCR, and the TCRdb table lists in-frame clones only, not all of them. The top ten hold approximately 0.41% of the sample, which has tens of thousands of clones, roughly nine tenths seen once. Sequenced sample: CD4+ T cells from blood. The receptors derive from a human donor with classical Hodgkin lymphoma.

This rearrangement joins TRBV7-9 to TRBJ1-2; D remains unclear. The CDR3 loop spans 13 amino acids. V was pared by 6 bases and J by 8 bases, with 16 bases between. Looked up from germline, CDR1 is SEHNR and CDR2 is FQNEAQ (reference sequence). CDR3 region: CASRALWKGGYTF. The CDR3 coding sequence is TGTGCCAGCAGGGCTCTCTGGAAGGGCGGCTACACCTTC.

The chain couples TRBV5-1 to TRBJ2-5; no definite D call. Germline V gene lookup returns CDR1 SGHRS and CDR2 YFSETQ. CDR3 size: 13 residues. V shed 1 base and J shed 5 bases, with 9 bases lying between them. In DNA form, the CDR3 reads TGCGCCAGCAGCTTGACTGGGGTCGAGACCCAGTACTTC. It encodes CASSLTGVETQYF.